Here is one T cell receptor (beta chain) with its context. The antigen is not known. V gave up 6 bases and J gave up 5 bases; unmatched junction bases: 6. The length of the CDR3 is 15 residues. The sample originates from a study of T-cell reconstitution after alpha-beta-depleted transplantation in children. Study-level results: Reportedly, alpha-beta T cells present about two months post-transplant originated from several hundred expanded clones of graft origin. Recipient T cells and thymic progenitors that survived were the source of the high TCRbeta diversity seen at day 60 in some patients. One year after transplant, T-cell counts and diversity came mostly from newly produced T cells.

Preparation of the TCRbeta library used unique molecular identifiers. In TCRdb, the PCR reads were re-called with MiXCR into one record per CDR3 protein. The data show hundreds of thousands of distinct CDR3 sequences, approximately 12% seen once. The chain employs TRBV12-3 or TRBV12-4 and TRBJ2-2; TRBD1 agrees at 10 bases. The sequence was collected from a male patient aged 5 to 17 who had a stem cell transplant for acute myeloid leukemia, so the T cells may come from the graft donor. Sequenced here: PBMCs, mostly from graft donor cells, sampled 360 days after TCRalphabeta/CD19-depleted stem cell transplant. The CDR3 bases are TGTGCCAGCAGGCCAGACAGGGGGCTAACCGGGGAGCTGTTTTTT. This gives the protein CASRPDRGLTGELFF.